This T cell receptor beta chain emerged from a study of cytomegalovirus exposure and HLA in healthy donors. Whole-study findings and limits: CMV serostatus was the only immune exposure information that was available.

It was with 60 Vbeta and 13 Jbeta primers that the PCR ran. The data were produced by immunoSEQ multiplex PCR, yet TCRdb's version contains in-frame clones alone and is incomplete. Here the sample spans under 200,000 clones, roughly 80% being singletons. Points on this clone: Antigen unknown.

The CDR3 spans 13 residues. The V and J ends lost 0 bases and 8 bases respectively, with 11 bases between them. CDR1 is SGHRS, CDR2 YFSETQ, per germline. The clonotype comes from a middle-aged woman in good health and CMV-seronegative. The material sequenced was PBMCs. The V call is TRBV5-1, the J call TRBJ1-2, with D maybe TRBD1 (6 bases). CDR3 DNA: TGCGCCAGCAGCTTGGGGACAGTAGAGGGCTACACCTTC. Protein: CASSLGTVEGYTF. Full variable domain (outside the CDR3, taken from reference TRBV5-1 and TRBJ1-2): KAGVTQTPRYLIKTRGQQVTLSCSPISGHRSVSWYQQTPGQGLQFLFEYFSETQRNKGNFPGRFSGRQFSNSRSEMNVSTLELGDSALYLCASSLGTVEGYTFGSGTRLTVV.